This TCR beta chain was sequenced for a study of beta chain features in type 1 diabetes. Study-level information: Patients and healthy donors were similar in age, gender and cell yields. Study-level findings and limits: The study found moderately but significantly shorter TCRB CDR3s in all four CD4+ subsets of Type 1 diabetes patients.

The entirety of the isolated RNA underwent reverse transcription, so expressed TCRB transcripts were sequenced. The table came from immunoSEQ multiplex PCR; TCRdb's copy has only in-frame clones and leaves some out. The data show about 28,000 clones, less than 65% seen once. On this clone itself: The antigen remains unidentified.

Germline V lookup: CDR1 MNHEY, CDR2 SVGAGI. J gave up 2 bases and V 4 bases, and 5 bases lay outside the gene matches. This CDR3 is 15 amino acids long. The gene calls are TRBV6-5 and TRBJ2-3; 8 bases map to TRBD2. This TCR was sampled from a woman aged 25 to 39 with type 1 diabetes. Sequenced input: Tregs from blood. CDR3 sequence (DNA): TGTGCCAGCAGTTTCGCGGGAGGACTCACAGATACGCAGTATTTT. It specifies CASSFAGGLTDTQYF.